Included here is one T cell receptor (beta chain) sequence, with context. This entry comes from a study of shared clonotypes between healthy human individuals. Sequenced by immunoSEQ multiplex PCR; TCRdb stores in-frame clones only, minus some. The table shows 2 million to 2.5 million clones, with approximately 95% occurring only once. The CDR3 sequence is 15 residues long. Germline CDR1 is SNHLY and CDR2 is FYNNEI. V dropped 3 bases and J dropped 0 bases, with 11 bases sitting between them. Source material: naive CD4+ T cells from PBMCs. Subset of the sample: CD45RA+ positively selected. J is TRBJ1-2 and V is TRBV2; D call uncertain. This TCR was recovered from a man aged 18 to 35 in good health. Some clones in this sample may be carry-over from other donors' samples. CDR3 sequence: CASSDEGSANYGYTF. CDR3 sequence (DNA): TGTGCCAGCAGTGATGAAGGGTCTGCTAACTATGGCTACACCTTC.